The clone carrying this TCR beta chain has a count of ten or more. This entry comes from a study of CD8 T cells in ankylosing spondylitis. The V end lost 1 base, the J end lost 7 bases, and 5 bases lay between the germline ends. The CDR3 has 11 amino acids. From the 5' RACE reads, TCRdb called clonotypes with MiXCR, one entry per CDR3 protein. This sample carries some 220,000 distinct CDR3 sequences, under 12% of them seen once, and the ten largest clones take 2.6%. The V call is TRBV12-3 or TRBV12-4, the J call TRBJ2-7, with D hard to call. The sample taken for sequencing was blood, either unsorted or a sorted T cell fraction (not recorded which). The TCR originated in a male donor with ankylosing spondylitis or in good health (not recorded which). CDR3 bases: TGTGCCAGCAGTTTAGATCAAGAGCAGTACTTC. Its translation: CASSLDQEQYF.